Listed below are T cell receptor beta chains from one sample, sequenced in a study of human versus mouse CDR3 diversity and MHC coevolution. Sequencing used immunoSEQ multiplex PCR; TCRdb keeps in-frame clones, though not all of them. Among roughly 80,000 clones listed, approximately 90% were seen once. The sample taken for sequencing was naive CD4+ T cells from blood. All receptors come from a person aged 30 to 70 in good health. CDR3s leave out the opening cysteine and the closing phenylalanine or tryptophan. Not all rows give a size; the values are once, few, many and, for expanded clones, a class.

cdr3_aa v_call clone_size j_call
ASQGRAEAF TRBV6-5 . TRBJ1-1
ASSLGGTGGLKGYT TRBV7-8 . TRBJ1-2
AWRRTANTEAF TRBV30 . TRBJ1-1
ASSLGGRYEQY TRBV11-2 . TRBJ2-7
AWSYIAGNTEAF TRBV30 . TRBJ1-1
AISVRDKDSPLH TRBV10-3 . TRBJ1-6
ASSIGQGAGGNTIY TRBV19 . TRBJ1-3
ASSSPGDRHYEQY TRBV28 . TRBJ2-7
ASSFLAGSYNEQF TRBV7-9 once TRBJ2-1
AISEKGMNTEAF TRBV10-3 once TRBJ1-1
ATSTPAEGSGYT TRBV15 . TRBJ1-2
ASRRFGTGDQPQH TRBV6-1 . TRBJ1-5
ASSYLAAEAF TRBV6-6 once TRBJ1-1
ASSRTGSYEQY TRBV5-6 . TRBJ2-7
ASSYTTGTTQETQY TRBV7-6 . TRBJ2-5
ASPLPPRVCHEQY TRBV5-1 once TRBJ2-7
ASSLLQGLSYEQY TRBV5-1 . TRBJ2-7
ASQLSGTVMNTEAF TRBV2 . TRBJ1-1